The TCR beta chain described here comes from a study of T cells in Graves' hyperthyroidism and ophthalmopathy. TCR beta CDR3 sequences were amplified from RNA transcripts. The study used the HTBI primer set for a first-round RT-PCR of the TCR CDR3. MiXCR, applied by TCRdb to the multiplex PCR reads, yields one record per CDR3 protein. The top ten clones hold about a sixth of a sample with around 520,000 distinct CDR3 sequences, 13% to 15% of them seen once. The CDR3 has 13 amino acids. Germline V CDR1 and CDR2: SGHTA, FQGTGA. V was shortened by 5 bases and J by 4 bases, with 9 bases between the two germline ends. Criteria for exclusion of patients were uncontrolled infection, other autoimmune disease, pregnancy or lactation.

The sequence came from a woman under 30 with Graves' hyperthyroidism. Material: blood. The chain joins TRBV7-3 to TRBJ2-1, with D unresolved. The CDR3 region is CASSRAAYNEQFF. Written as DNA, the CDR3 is TGTGCCAGCAGCCGAGCAGCTTACAATGAGCAGTTCTTC.